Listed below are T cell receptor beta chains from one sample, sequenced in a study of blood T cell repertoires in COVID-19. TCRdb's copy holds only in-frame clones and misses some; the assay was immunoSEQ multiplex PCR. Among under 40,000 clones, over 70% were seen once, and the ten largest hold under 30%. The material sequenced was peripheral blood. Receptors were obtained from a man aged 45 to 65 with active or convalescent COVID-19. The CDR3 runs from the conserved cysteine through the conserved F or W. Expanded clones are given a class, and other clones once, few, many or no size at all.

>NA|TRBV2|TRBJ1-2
CASSEASRVTYGYTF
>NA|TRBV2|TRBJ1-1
CASSGQPNTEAFF
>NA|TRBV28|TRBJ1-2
CASSHDSRYGYTF
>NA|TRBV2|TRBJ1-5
CASGEGNYQPQHF
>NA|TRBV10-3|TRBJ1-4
CAITAGGGEKLFF
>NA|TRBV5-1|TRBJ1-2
CASSLAGRVDGYTF
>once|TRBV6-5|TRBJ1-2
CAGQLFYGYTF
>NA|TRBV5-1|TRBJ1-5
CASSSGGVDQPQHF
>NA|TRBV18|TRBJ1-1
CASSPARGAENTEAFF
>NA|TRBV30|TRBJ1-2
CAWRRDRVYGYTF
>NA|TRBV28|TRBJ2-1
CASSLRLAGMAYNEQFF
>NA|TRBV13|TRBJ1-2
CASSPQGYGYTF
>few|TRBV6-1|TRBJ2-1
CASSGRQAHSYNEQFF
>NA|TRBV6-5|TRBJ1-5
CASSYSRHASNQPQHF
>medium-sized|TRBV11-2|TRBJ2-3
CASSLSGRASDTQYF
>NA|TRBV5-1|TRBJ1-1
CASSFALMNTEAFF
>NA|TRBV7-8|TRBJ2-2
CASRGGTGQIGELFF
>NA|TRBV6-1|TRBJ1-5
CASSEQGAVQPQHF
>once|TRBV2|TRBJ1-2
CASSATSNYGYTF
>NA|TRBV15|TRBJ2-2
CATSRIAGELFF
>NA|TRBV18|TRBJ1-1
CASSPQGGTEAFF
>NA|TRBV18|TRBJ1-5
CASSPGQGGQPQHF
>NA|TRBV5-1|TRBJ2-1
CASSYMTSGSYNEQFF
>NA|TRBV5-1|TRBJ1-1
CASTTAEGVNTEAFF
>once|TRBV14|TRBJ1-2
CASSQVTWGENSHTF
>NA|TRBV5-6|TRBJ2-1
CASAIGGGRYNEQFF
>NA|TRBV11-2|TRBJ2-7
CASTLLGTSGSYEQYF
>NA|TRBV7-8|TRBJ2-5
CASSPLGLAGEETQYF
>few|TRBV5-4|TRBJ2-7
CASSLGDSAYEQYF
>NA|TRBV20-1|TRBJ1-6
CSAAPSPLHF
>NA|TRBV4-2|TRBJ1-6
CASSQDGGQYNSPLHF
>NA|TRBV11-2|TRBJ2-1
CASSFYTSGDEQFF
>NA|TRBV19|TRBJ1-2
CASGDRGIYGYTF
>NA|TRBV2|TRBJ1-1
CASSEGVRGEAFF
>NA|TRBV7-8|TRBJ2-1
CASSLRSSYNEQFF
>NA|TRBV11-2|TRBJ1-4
CASSFGKKLFF
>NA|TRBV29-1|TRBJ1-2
CSGTEGYTF